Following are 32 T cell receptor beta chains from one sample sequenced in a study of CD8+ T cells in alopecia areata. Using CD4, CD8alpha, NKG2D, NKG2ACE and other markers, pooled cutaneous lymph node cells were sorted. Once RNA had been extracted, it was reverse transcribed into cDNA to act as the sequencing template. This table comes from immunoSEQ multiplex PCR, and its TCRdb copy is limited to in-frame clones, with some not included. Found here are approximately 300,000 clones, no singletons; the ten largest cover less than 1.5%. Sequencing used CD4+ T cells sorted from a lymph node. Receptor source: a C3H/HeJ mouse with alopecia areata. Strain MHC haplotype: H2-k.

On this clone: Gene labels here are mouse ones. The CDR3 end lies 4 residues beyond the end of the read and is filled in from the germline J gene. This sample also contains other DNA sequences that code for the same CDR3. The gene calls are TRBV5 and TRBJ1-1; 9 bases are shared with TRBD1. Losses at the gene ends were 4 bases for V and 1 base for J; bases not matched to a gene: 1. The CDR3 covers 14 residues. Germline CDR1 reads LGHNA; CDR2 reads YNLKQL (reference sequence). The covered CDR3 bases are TGTGCCAGCAGCCCGGGACAGGGGAACACA. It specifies CASSPGQGNT. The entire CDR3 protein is CASSPGQGNTEVFF.

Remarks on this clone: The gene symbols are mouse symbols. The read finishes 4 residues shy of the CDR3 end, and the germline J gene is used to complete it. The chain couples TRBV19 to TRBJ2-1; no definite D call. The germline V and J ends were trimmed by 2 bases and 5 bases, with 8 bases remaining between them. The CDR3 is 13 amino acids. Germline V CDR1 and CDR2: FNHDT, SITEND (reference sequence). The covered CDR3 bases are TGTGCCAGCAGTATCTACAAAAATGCT. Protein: CASSIYKNA. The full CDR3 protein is CASSIYKNAEQFF.

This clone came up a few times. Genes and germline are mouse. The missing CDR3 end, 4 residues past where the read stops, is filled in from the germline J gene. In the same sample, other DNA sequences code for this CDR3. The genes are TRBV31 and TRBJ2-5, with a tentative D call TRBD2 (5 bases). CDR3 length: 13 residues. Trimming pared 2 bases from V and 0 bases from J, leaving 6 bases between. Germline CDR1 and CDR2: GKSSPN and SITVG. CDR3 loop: CAWSWGNQDTQYF. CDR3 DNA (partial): TGTGCCTGGAGTTGGGGTAACCAAGAC.

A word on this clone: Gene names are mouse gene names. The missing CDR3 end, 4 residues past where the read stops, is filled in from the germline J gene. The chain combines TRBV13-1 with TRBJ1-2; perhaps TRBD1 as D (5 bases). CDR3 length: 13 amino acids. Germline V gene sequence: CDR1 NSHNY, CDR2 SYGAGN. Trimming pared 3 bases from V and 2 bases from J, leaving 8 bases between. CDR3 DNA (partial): TGTGCCAGCAGTGCGACAGATAACTCC. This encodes CASSATDNS. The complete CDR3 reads CASSATDNSDYTF.

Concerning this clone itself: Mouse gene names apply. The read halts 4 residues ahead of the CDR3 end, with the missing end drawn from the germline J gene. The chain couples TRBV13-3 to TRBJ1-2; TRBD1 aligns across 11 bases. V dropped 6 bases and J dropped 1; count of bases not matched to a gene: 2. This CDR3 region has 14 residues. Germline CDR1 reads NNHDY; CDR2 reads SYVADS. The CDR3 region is CASKGQGENSDYTF. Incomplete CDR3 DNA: TGTGCCAGCAAGGGACAGGGGGAAAACTCC.

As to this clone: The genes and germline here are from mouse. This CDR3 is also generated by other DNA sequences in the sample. The sequenced CDR3 bases are TGTGCCAGCAGGACAACGAACACCGGG. Protein: CASRTTNTG. The full CDR3 is CASRTTNTGQLYF. V gene TRBV13-3 combines with J gene TRBJ2-2; D is undetermined. The read terminates 4 residues before the CDR3 end, so the remaining end is supplied by the germline J gene. Trimming removed 5 bases from V and 2 bases from J, with 7 bases in between. Per the germline V gene, CDR1 is NNHDY and CDR2 is SYVADS. The CDR3 spans 13 residues.

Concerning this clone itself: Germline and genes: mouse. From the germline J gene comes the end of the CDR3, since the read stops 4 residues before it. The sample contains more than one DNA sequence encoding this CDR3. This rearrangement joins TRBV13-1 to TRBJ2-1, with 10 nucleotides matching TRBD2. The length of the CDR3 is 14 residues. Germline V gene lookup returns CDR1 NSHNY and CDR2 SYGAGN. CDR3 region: CASSDLGGPAEQFF. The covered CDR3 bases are TGTGCCAGCAGTGATCTGGGGGGGCCGGCT.

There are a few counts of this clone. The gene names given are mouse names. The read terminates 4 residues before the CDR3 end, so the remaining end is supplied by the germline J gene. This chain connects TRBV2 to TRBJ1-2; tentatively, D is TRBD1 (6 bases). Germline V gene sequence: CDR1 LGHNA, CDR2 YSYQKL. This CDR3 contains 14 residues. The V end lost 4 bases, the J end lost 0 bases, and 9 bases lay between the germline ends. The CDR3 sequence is CASSPGQSNSDYTF. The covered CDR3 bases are TGTGCCAGCAGCCCGGGACAATCAAACTCC.

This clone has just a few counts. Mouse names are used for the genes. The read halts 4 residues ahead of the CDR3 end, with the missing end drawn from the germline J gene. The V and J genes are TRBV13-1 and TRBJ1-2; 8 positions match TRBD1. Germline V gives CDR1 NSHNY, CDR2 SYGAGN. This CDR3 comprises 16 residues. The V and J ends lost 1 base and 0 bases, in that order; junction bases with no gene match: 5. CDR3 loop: CASSDPRGPANSDYTF. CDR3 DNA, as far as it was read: TGTGCCAGCAGTGATCCCAGGGGGCCTGCAAACTCC.

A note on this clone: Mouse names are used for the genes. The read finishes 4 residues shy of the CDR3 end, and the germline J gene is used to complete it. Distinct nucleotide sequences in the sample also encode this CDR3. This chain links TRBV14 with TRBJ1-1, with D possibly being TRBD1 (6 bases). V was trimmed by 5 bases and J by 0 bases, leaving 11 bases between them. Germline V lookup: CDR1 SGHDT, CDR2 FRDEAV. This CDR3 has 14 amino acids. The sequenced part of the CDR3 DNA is TGTGCCAGCAGCCCGGACAGTGCAAACACA. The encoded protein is CASSPDSANT. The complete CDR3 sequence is CASSPDSANTEVFF.

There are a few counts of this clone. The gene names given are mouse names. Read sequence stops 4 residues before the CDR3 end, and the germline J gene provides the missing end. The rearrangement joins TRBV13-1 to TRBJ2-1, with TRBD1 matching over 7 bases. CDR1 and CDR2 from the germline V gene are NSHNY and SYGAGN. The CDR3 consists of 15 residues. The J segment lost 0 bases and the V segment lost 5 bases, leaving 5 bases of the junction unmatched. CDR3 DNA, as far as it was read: TGTGCCAGCAGAGGGGACAGAAATAACTATGCT. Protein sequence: CASRGDRNNYA. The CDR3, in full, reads CASRGDRNNYAEQFF.

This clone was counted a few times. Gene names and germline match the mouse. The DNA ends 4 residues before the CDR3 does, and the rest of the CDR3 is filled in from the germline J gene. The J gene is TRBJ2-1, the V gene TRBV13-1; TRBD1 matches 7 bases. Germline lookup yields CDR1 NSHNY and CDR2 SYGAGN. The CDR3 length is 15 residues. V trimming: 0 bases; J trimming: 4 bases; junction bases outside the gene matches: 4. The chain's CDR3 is CASSDAKGQYAEQFF. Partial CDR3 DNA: TGTGCCAGCAGTGATGCAAAGGGACAGTATGCT.

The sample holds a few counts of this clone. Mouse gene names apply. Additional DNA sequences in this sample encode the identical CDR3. The chain's CDR3 is CASSDRTNTEVFF. The CDR3 bases that were read are TGTGCCAGCAGTGATCGCACTAACACA. This chain joins TRBV13-1 and TRBJ1-1, with unresolved D. The read terminates 4 residues ahead of where the CDR3 ends, so the germline J gene completes it. Trimming removed 1 base at V and 2 bases at J, with 6 bases between. This CDR3 spans 13 amino acids. The V gene's germline CDR1 is NSHNY and CDR2 SYGAGN.

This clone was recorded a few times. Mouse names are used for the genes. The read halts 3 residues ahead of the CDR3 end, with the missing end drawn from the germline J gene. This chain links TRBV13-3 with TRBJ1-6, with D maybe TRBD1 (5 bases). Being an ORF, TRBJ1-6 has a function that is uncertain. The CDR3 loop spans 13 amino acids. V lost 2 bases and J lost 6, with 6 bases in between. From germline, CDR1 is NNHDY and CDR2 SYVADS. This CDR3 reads CASSETVNSPLYF. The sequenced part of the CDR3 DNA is TGTGCCAGCAGTGAGACAGTTAATTCGCCC.

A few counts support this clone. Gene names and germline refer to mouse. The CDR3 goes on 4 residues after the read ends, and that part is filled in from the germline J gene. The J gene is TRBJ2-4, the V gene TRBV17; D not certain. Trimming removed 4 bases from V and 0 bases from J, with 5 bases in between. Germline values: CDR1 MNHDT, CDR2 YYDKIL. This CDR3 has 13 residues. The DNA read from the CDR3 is TGTGCTAGCAGTAACAGAAGTCAAAAC. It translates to CASSNRSQN. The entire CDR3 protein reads CASSNRSQNTLYF. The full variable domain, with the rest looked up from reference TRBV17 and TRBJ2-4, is DTTVKQNPRYKLARVGKPVNLICSQTMNHDTMYWYQKKPNQAPKLLLFYYDKILNREADTFEKFQSSRPNNSFCSLYIGSAGLEYSAMYLCASSNRSQNTLYFGAGTRLSVL.

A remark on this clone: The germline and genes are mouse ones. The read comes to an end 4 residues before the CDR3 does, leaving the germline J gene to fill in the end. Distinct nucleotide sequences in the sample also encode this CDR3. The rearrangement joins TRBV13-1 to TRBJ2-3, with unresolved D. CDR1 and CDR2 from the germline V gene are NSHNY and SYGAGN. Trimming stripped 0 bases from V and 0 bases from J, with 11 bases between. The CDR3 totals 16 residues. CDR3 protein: CASSDAGKTSAETLYF. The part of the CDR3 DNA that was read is TGTGCCAGCAGTGATGCAGGAAAAACTAGTGCAGAA.

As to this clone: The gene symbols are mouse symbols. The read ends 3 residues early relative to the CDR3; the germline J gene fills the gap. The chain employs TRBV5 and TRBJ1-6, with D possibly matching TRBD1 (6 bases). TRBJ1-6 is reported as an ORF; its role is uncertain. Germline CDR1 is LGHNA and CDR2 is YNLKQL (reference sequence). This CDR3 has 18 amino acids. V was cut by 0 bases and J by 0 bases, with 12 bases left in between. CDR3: CASSQDPGQLSYNSPLYF. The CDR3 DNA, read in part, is TGTGCCAGCAGCCAAGATCCGGGACAACTTTCCTATAATTCGCCC.

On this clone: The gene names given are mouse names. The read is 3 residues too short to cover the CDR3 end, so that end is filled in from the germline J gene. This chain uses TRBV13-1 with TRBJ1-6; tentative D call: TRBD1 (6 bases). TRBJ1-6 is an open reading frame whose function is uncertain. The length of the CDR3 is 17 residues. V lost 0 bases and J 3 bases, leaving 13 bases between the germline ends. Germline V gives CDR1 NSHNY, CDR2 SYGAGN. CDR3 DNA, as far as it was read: TGTGCCAGCAGTGATGATAGGGGGGGCGACTATAATTCGCCC. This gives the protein CASSDDRGGDYNSP. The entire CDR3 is CASSDDRGGDYNSPLYF.

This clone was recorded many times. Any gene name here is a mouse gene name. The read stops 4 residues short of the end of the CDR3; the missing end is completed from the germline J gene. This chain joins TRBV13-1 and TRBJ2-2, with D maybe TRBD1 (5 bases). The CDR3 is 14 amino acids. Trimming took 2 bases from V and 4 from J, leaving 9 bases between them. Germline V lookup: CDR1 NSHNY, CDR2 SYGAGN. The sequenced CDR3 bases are TGTGCCAGCAGTGAAGTCAGGGCCACCGGG. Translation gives CASSEVRATG. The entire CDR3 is CASSEVRATGQLYF.

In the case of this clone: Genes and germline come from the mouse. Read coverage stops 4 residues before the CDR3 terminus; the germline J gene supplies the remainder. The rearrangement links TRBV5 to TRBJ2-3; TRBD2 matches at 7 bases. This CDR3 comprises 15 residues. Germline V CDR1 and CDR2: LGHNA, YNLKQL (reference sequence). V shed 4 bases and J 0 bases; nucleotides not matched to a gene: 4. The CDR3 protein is CASSLMGGSAETLYF. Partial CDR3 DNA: TGTGCCAGCAGCCTCATGGGGGGTAGTGCAGAA.

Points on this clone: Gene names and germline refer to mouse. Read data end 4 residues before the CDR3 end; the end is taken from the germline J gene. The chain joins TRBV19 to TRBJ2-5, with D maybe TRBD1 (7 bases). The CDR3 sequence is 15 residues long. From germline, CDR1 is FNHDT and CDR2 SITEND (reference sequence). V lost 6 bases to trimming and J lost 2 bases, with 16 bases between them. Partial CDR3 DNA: TGTGCCAGCACCTCAAGAGGGGGCGGCCAAGAC. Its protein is CASTSRGGGQD. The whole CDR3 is CASTSRGGGQDTQYF.

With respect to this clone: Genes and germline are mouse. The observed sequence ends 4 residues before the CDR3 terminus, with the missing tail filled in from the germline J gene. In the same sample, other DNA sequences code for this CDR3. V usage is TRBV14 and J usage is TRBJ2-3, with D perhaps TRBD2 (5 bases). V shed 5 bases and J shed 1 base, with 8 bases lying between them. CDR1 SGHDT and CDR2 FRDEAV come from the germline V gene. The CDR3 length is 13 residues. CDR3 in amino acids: CASRLGGAETLYF. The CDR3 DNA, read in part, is TGTGCCAGCAGGCTGGGTGGTGCAGAA.

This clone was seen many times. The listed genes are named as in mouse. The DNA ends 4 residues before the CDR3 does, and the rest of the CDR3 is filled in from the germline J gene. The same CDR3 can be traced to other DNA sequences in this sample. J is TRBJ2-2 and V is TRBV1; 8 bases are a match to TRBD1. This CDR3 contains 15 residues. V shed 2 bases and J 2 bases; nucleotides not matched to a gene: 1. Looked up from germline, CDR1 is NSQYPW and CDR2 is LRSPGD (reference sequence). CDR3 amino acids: CTCSAQGANTGQLYF. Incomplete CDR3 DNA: TGCACCTGCAGTGCACAGGGGGCGAACACCGGG.

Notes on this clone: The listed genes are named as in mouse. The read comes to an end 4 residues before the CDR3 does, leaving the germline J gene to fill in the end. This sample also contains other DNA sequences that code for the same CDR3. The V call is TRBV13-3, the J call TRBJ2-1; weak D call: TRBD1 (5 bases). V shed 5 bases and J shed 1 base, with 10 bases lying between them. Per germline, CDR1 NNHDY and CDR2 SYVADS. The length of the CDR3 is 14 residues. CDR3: CASRPGQNYAEQFF. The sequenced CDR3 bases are TGTGCCAGCAGACCAGGACAAAACTATGCT.

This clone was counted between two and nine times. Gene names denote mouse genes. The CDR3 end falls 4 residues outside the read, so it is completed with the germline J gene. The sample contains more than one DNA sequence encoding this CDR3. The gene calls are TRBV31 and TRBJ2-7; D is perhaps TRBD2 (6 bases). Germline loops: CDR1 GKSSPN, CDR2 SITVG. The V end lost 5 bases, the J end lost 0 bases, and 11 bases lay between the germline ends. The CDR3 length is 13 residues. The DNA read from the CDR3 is TGTGCCTGGGGCCTTGGGGGCTCCTAT. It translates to CAWGLGGSY. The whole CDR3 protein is CAWGLGGSYEQYF.

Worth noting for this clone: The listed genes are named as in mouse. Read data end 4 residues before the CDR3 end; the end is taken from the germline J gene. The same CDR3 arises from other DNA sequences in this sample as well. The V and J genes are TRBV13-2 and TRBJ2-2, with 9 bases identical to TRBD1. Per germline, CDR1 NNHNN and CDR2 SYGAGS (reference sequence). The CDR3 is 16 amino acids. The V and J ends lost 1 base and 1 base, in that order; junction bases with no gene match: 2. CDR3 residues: CASGDPGQGNTGQLYF. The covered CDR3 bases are TGTGCCAGCGGTGATCCGGGACAGGGAAACACCGGG.

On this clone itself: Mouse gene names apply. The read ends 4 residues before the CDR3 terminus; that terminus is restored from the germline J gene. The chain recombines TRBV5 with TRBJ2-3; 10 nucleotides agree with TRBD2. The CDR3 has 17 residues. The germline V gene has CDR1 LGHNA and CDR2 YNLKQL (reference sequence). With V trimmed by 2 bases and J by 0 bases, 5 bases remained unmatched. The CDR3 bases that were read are TGTGCCAGCAGCCAAACCGGGACTGGGGTTAGTGCAGAA. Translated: CASSQTGTGVSAE. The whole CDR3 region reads CASSQTGTGVSAETLYF.

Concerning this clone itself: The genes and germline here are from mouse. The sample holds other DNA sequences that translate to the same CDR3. The sequenced part of the CDR3 DNA is TGTGCCAGCAGTGCGACAGCCAACTCC. This sequence encodes CASSATANS. The whole CDR3 reads CASSATANSDYTF. V is TRBV13-3 and J is TRBJ1-2, with D possibly TRBD1 on 5 matching bases. The read comes to an end 4 residues before the CDR3 does, leaving the germline J gene to fill in the end. V was trimmed by 3 bases and J by 2 bases, leaving 8 bases between them. This CDR3 region has 13 residues. Germline CDR1 NNHDY, CDR2 SYVADS.

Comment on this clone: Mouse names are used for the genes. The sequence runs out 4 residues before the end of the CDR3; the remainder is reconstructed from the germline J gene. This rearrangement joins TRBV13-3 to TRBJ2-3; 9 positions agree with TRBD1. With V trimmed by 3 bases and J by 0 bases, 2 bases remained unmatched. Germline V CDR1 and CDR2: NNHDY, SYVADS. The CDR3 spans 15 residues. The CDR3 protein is CASSGQGDSAETLYF. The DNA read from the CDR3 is TGTGCCAGCAGTGGACAGGGGGATAGTGCAGAA.

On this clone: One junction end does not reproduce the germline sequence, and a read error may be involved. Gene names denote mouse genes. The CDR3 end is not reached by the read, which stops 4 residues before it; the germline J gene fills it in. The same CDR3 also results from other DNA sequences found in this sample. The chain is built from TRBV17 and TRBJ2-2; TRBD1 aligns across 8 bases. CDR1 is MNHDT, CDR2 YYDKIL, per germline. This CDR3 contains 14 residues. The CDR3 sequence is CASSRQGATGQLYF. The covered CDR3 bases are TGTGCCAGCAGTAGGCAGGGGGCCACCGGG. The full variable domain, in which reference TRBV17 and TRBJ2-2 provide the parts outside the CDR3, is DTTVKQNPRYKLARVGKPVNLICSQTMNHDTMYWYQKKPNQAPKLLLFYYDKILNREADTFEKFQSSRPNNSFCSLYIGSAGLEYSAMYLCASSRQGATGQLYFGEGSKLTVL.

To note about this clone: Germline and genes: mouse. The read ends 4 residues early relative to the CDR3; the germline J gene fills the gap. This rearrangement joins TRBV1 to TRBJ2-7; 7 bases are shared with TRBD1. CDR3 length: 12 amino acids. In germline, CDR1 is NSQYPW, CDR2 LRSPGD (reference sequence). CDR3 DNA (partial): TGCACCTGCAGCCGACAGGGTTAT. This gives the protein CTCSRQGY. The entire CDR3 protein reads CTCSRQGYEQYF. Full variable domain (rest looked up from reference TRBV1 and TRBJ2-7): VTLLEQNPRWRLVPRGQAVNLRCILKNSQYPWMSWYQQDLQKQLQWLFTLRSPGDKEVKSLPGADYLATRVTDTELRLQVANMSQGRTLYCTCSRQGYEQYFGPGTRLTVL.

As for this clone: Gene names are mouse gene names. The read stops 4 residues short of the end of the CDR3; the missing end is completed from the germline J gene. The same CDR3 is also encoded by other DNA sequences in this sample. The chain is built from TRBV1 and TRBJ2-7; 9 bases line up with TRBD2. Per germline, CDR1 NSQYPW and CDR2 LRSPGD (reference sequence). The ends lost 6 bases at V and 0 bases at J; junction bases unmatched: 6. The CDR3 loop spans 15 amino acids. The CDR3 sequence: CTCSATGGSSYEQYF. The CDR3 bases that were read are TGCACCTGCAGCGCTACTGGGGGGAGCTCCTAT.